These T cell receptor beta chains were read from a single sample in a study of T cells in Graves' hyperthyroidism and ophthalmopathy. From the multiplex PCR reads, TCRdb called clonotypes with MiXCR, one entry per CDR3 protein. Of 300,000 to 400,000 distinct CDR3 sequences in the sample, 15% to 20% were seen once. Sequencing input: blood. Receptor source: a woman in her 50s with Graves' hyperthyroidism. Both conserved end residues are part of each CDR3. A D gene is named only where the DNA matches it firmly. The size field is filled for only some rows; it gives once, few, many or a size class.

clone size,J gene,V gene,D gene,CDR3 DNA,CDR3 protein
few,TRBJ1-6,TRBV9,.,TGTGCCAGCAGCGATACTAGCTATAATTCACCCCTCCACTTT,CASSDTSYNSPLHF
.,TRBJ2-1,TRBV30,TRBD2,TGTGCCTGGGCCCCGGGACTAGCGGACAATGAGCAGTTCTTC,CAWAPGLADNEQFF
.,TRBJ2-7,TRBV6-2/TRBV6-3,TRBD1,TGTGCCAGCAGTTCTCGGGGACAGGGGCTGAACGAGCAGTACTTC,CASSSRGQGLNEQYF
few,TRBJ1-1,TRBV6-1,TRBD1,TGTGCCAGTCCTGGGGAGGGGGCCCACCGAAATAAGAACACTGAAGCTTTCTTT,CASPGEGAHRNKNTEAFF
.,TRBJ2-2,TRBV5-1,TRBD1,TGCGCCAGCAGCACAGGACAGGGAGAGACCAGGGAGCTGTTTTTT,CASSTGQGETRELFF
many,TRBJ2-1,TRBV11-2,.,TGTGCCAGCAGCTTAGTGTGGGGGGTCCAAAACAATGAGCAGTTCTTC,CASSLVWGVQNNEQFF
many,TRBJ2-3,TRBV27,TRBD2,TGTGCCAGCAGTAACGGACTAGCGGGAGGCACGCAGTATTTT,CASSNGLAGGTQYF
few,TRBJ1-4,TRBV12-3/TRBV12-4,.,TGTGCCAGCAGCACCCGGACGCCGTGGGAAAAACTGTTTTTT,CASSTRTPWEKLFF
many,TRBJ1-5,TRBV28,.,TGTGCCAGCAACCTAGGGGGGTATAGCGATCAGCCCCAGCATTTT,CASNLGGYSDQPQHF
.,TRBJ2-1,TRBV28,.,TGTGCCAGCAGTTTTCCGACGATGGATGAGCAGTTCTTC,CASSFPTMDEQFF
many,TRBJ1-6,TRBV2,.,TGTGCCAGCAGTGAAACAGGGCAAAGGGATTCACCCCTCCACTTT,CASSETGQRDSPLHF
.,TRBJ2-1,TRBV12-3/TRBV12-4,TRBD2,TGTGCCAGCACCTTAGGAGGGTCGGGGGGGGATGAGCAGTTCTTC,CASTLGGSGGDEQFF
many,TRBJ1-3,TRBV6-1,TRBD1,TGTGCCAGCAGTCACCGGGACAGCTTGATAGGTGGAAACACCATATATTTT,CASSHRDSLIGGNTIYF
.,TRBJ2-1,TRBV18,.,TGTGCCAGCTCACCACCGGCGGGAACGCTGTTCTTC,CASSPPAGTLFF
many,TRBJ2-3,TRBV6-5,.,TGTGCCAGCAGTTACTCGGCGGTTCCCACAGATACGCAGTATTTT,CASSYSAVPTDTQYF
.,TRBJ2-3,TRBV29-1,.,TGCAGCGTTGATGTGGGGAGCACAGATACGCAGTATTTT,CSVDVGSTDTQYF
many,TRBJ2-3,TRBV20-1,.,TGCAGTGCTAGAGTAGAAACTGATACGCAGTATTTT,CSARVETDTQYF
many,TRBJ2-1,TRBV20-1,TRBD2,TGCAGTGCTAGTCTAGCGGGAGGGGGGGCCAGTGAGCAGTTCTTC,CSASLAGGGASEQFF
.,TRBJ1-2,TRBV2,TRBD1,TGTGCCAGCAGCGTGACAGGGGGCGAAGGCTACACCTTC,CASSVTGGEGYTF
many,TRBJ1-1,TRBV6-1,.,TGTGCCAGCACCGTATCGGGGACGAACACTGAAGCTTTCTTT,CASTVSGTNTEAFF
few,TRBJ2-1,TRBV9,.,TGTGCCAGCAGCGTAGATCTGGTAGGGGGGGACGAGCAGTTCTTC,CASSVDLVGGDEQFF
many,TRBJ2-1,TRBV7-8,TRBD2,TGTGCCAGCAGCTTATGGACTAGCGGTACCTACAATGAGCAGTTCTTC,CASSLWTSGTYNEQFF
many,TRBJ2-1,TRBV20-1,TRBD1,TGCAGTGCTTTCAACAGGGGTCAGTACAATGAGCAGTTCTTC,CSAFNRGQYNEQFF
.,TRBJ1-5,TRBV5-1,TRBD1,TGCGCCAGCAGCCCGGAGACAGGGGGCCAGCCCCAGCATTTT,CASSPETGGQPQHF
few,TRBJ2-7,TRBV28,TRBD1,TGTGCCAGCAGTCCCACAGGGGACAGACCTTACGAGCAGTACTTC,CASSPTGDRPYEQYF
many,TRBJ2-2,TRBV2,.,TGTGCCAGCAGTGTGGAAACCGGGGAGCTGTTTTTT,CASSVETGELFF
.,TRBJ2-1,TRBV15,.,TGTGCCACCAGGGCAGGCCGTAGCTCCTACAATGAGCAGTTCTTC,CATRAGRSSYNEQFF
many,TRBJ2-3,TRBV27,TRBD2,TGTGCCAGCAGTTTGCCCCGACTAGCGGGGGGGCGGTTTCCAGATACGCAGTATTTT,CASSLPRLAGGRFPDTQYF
.,TRBJ2-5,TRBV18,.,TGTGCCAGCTCACCACCGTCATTAAAGACCCAGTACTTC,CASSPPSLKTQYF
.,TRBJ2-1,TRBV4-1,.,TGCGCCAGCAGCCAAGAACGGAGGCCGTACAATGAGCAGTTCTTC,CASSQERRPYNEQFF
.,TRBJ1-5,TRBV19,.,TGTGCCAGTAGTACTGGGACCCAGCCCCAGCATTTT,CASSTGTQPQHF